The clone carrying this TCR beta chain was counted at least ten times. Its specificity is unknown. The investigators amplified TCR beta CDR3 regions from RNA transcripts. HTBI primers were the set used in a first-round RT-PCR of the TCR CDR3. TCRdb called the multiplex PCR reads again in MiXCR, with one record for every CDR3 protein. Among under 400,000 distinct CDR3 sequences listed, about 20% were seen once. Each patient was aged 18 to 65 and had newly diagnosed hyperthyroidism of under 2 months' duration. Clinical symptoms, serum thyroxine, TRAb, thyroid ultrasound and orbital computed tomography established diagnosis. This CDR3 comprises 14 residues. Between the trimmed V and J ends, which lost 5 bases and 5 bases, there was a span of 10 bases. The germline V gene encodes CDR1 SGHAT and CDR2 FQNNGV. This specimen comes from a study of T cells in Graves' hyperthyroidism and ophthalmopathy. Looking at the study overall: Pretreatment peripheral blood was obtained at initial diagnosis.

General observations from the study: Ophthalmopathy was identified by the model a median about seven months ahead of onset.

This TCR came from a woman in her 50s with Graves' hyperthyroidism. This sequence joins TRBV11-2 and TRBJ1-6; no clear D. Sequences were obtained from blood. The CDR3 here is CASSAQPNNSPLHF. CDR3 nucleotide sequence: TGTGCCAGCAGCGCACAGCCGAATAATTCACCCCTCCACTTT.